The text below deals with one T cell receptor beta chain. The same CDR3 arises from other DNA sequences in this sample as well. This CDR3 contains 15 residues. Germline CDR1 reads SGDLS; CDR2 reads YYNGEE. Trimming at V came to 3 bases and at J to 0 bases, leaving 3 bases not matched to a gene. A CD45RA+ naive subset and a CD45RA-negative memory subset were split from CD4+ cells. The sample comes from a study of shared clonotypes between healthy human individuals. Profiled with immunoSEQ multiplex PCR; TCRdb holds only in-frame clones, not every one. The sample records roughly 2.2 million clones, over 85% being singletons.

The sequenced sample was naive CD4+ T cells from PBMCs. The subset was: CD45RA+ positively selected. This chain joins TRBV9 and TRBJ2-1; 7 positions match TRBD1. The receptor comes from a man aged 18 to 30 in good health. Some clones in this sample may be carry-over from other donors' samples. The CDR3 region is CASSADRVSYNEQFF. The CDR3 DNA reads TGTGCCAGCAGCGCCGACAGGGTCTCCTACAATGAGCAGTTCTTC.